This is a list of T cell receptor beta chains from one sample in a study of blood T cell repertoires in COVID-19. Profiled with immunoSEQ multiplex PCR; TCRdb holds only in-frame clones, not every one. The table records about 120,000 clones, about 74% of them present only once. The sequencing input was peripheral blood. The receptors were sampled from a human donor in a cohort sampled during active COVID-19. CDR3s include the opening cysteine and the closing phenylalanine or tryptophan. Fields, in order: J gene, V gene, CDR3 protein.

J gene: TRBJ2-1; V gene: TRBV11-3; CDR3 protein: CASSWTSGSGNEQFF
J gene: TRBJ1-1; V gene: TRBV20-1; CDR3 protein: CSASSGANRMNTEAFF
J gene: TRBJ1-1; V gene: TRBV10-3; CDR3 protein: CAIQGEMGDTEAFF
J gene: TRBJ2-7; V gene: TRBV7-8; CDR3 protein: CASSPMTGGGEQYF
J gene: TRBJ1-5; V gene: TRBV2; CDR3 protein: CASSSTGGWNQPQHF
J gene: TRBJ1-6; V gene: TRBV5-4; CDR3 protein: CASSLGQGAHNSPLHF
J gene: TRBJ1-1; V gene: TRBV27; CDR3 protein: CASSLLGQNTEAFF
J gene: TRBJ2-7; V gene: TRBV4-1; CDR3 protein: CASSRGINYEQYF
J gene: TRBJ2-7; V gene: TRBV7-9; CDR3 protein: CASSLGNRGTYTDEQYF
J gene: TRBJ1-1; V gene: TRBV2; CDR3 protein: CASEWDRAAPNTEAFF
J gene: TRBJ1-1; V gene: TRBV4-1; CDR3 protein: CASSQEEGQVNTEAFF
J gene: TRBJ2-1; V gene: TRBV5-1; CDR3 protein: CASSSRQVGTYNEQFF
J gene: TRBJ1-4; V gene: TRBV27; CDR3 protein: CASRLQGNEKLFF
J gene: TRBJ2-5; V gene: TRBV6-5; CDR3 protein: CASGGTAKETQYF
J gene: TRBJ1-6; V gene: TRBV6-1; CDR3 protein: CASSEDTGGNSPLHF
J gene: TRBJ2-1; V gene: TRBV5-8; CDR3 protein: CASSWGGHEQFF
J gene: TRBJ1-4; V gene: TRBV28; CDR3 protein: CASSTGQGTNEKLFF
J gene: TRBJ1-4; V gene: TRBV11-1; CDR3 protein: CASSWTSATNEKLFF
J gene: TRBJ1-1; V gene: TRBV5-1; CDR3 protein: CASSEGTGDTEAFF
J gene: TRBJ1-6; V gene: TRBV30; CDR3 protein: CAWDRDRGLSPLHF
J gene: TRBJ2-5; V gene: TRBV7-9; CDR3 protein: CASSPFQETQYF
J gene: TRBJ2-7; V gene: TRBV9; CDR3 protein: CASSVAATSGGVPAYEQYF
J gene: TRBJ1-1; V gene: TRBV10-3; CDR3 protein: CATLARGIGTEAFF
J gene: TRBJ1-2; V gene: TRBV5-5; CDR3 protein: CASSSSGASLNYGYTF
J gene: TRBJ1-1; V gene: TRBV11-2; CDR3 protein: CASSTPGSATEAFF
J gene: TRBJ1-3; V gene: TRBV2; CDR3 protein: CASSDRDRGLFSGNTIYF
J gene: TRBJ1-6; V gene: TRBV18; CDR3 protein: CASSPVPGGNSPLHF
J gene: TRBJ2-7; V gene: TRBV5-6; CDR3 protein: CASSLTGGGLEQYF
J gene: TRBJ1-2; V gene: TRBV27; CDR3 protein: CASSLSFSRNYGYTF
J gene: TRBJ2-1; V gene: TRBV18; CDR3 protein: CASSSGLAEFNEQFF
J gene: TRBJ1-5; V gene: TRBV5-5; CDR3 protein: CASSQFSGNQPQHF
J gene: TRBJ2-7; V gene: TRBV9; CDR3 protein: CASSAGTSSYEQYF